This T cell receptor (beta chain) was retrieved from a study of cytomegalovirus exposure and HLA in healthy donors. Study-wide results and caveats: Reports credit the classifier with highly specific, highly sensitive diagnosis of cytomegalovirus status. Judged likely to be a sequencing artifact was a cluster of highly shared sequence variants.

Many counts were recorded for this clone. The target antigen is unknown. 13 Jbeta primers and 60 Vbeta primers were used for the PCR. The data were produced by immunoSEQ multiplex PCR, yet TCRdb's version contains in-frame clones alone and is incomplete. The sample records some 160,000 clones, around 80% being singletons. V lost 3 bases and J lost 8, with 19 bases in between. CDR1 is ENHRY and CDR2 is SYGVKD in the germline V gene. This CDR3 is 16 amino acids long. The origin of this receptor is a male donor in good health and CMV-seronegative. Sequenced sample: PBMCs. The chain has TRBV10-3 and TRBJ1-4, with a weak D call TRBD1 (6 bases). In nucleotides, the CDR3 is TGTGCCATCAGTGACTCCAGGGGAAAAGGGGACGAAAAACTGTTTTTT. The encoded protein is CAISDSRGKGDEKLFF.